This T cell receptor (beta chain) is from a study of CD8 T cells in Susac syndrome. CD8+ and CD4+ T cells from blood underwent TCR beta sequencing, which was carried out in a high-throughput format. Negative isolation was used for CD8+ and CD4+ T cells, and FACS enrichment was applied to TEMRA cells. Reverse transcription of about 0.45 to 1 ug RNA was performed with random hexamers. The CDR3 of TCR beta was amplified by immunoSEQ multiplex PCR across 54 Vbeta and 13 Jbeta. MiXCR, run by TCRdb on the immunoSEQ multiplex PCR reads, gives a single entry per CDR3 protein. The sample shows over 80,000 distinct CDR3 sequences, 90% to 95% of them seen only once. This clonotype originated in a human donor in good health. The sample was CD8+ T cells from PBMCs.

In DNA, the CDR3 is TGCAGCGTTGGGACGGGAGATTACAATGAGCAGTTCTTC. Its translation: CSVGTGDYNEQFF. The chain combines TRBV29-1 with TRBJ2-1, with TRBD2 as a possible D gene (6 bases). Trimming removed 4 bases at V and 4 bases at J, with 11 bases between. This CDR3 contains 13 residues. In germline, CDR1 is SQVTM, CDR2 ANQGSEA.